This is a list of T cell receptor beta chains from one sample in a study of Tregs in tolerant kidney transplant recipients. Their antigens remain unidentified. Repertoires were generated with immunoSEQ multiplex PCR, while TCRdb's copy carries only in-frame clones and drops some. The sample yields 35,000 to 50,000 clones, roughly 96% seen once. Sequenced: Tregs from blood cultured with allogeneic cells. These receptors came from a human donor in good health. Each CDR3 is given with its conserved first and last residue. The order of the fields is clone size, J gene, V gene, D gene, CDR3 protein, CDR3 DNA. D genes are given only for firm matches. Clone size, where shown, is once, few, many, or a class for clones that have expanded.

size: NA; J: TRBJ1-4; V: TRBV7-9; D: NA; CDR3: CASREVNNEKLFF; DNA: TGTGCCAGCAGGGAGGTGAATAATGAAAAACTGTTTTTT
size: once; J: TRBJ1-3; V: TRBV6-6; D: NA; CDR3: CASSTPTGYLRNTIYF; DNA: TGTGCCAGCAGTACTCCCACAGGGTATTTAAGAAACACCATATATTTT
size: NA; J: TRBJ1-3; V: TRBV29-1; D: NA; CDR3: CSVARVGSGNTIYF; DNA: TGCAGCGTTGCCAGGGTTGGGTCTGGAAACACCATATATTTT
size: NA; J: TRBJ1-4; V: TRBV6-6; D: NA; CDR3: CASSYFGGAGEKLFF; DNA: TGTGCCAGCAGTTACTTTGGGGGCGCTGGGGAAAAACTGTTTTTT
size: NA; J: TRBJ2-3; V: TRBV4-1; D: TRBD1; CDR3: CASSQTGTGGGTDTQYF; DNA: TGCGCCAGCAGCCAAACCGGGACAGGGGGCGGAACAGATACGCAGTATTTT
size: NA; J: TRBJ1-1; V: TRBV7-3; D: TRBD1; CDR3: CASSLTRGQDGNTEAFF; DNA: TGTGCCAGCAGCTTAACGCGGGGACAGGACGGGAACACTGAAGCTTTCTTT
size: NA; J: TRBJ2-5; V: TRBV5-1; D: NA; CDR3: CASSLEAREETQYF; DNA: TGCGCCAGCAGCTTGGAGGCACGGGAGGAGACCCAGTACTTC
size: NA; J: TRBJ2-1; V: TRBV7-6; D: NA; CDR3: CASSLYVGGTYNEQFF; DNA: TGTGCCAGCAGCTTATATGTGGGAGGAACCTACAATGAGCAGTTCTTC
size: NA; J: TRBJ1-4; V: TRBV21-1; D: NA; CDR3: CASSKDWRVTNEKLFF; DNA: TGTGCCAGCAGCAAAGATTGGAGGGTAACTAATGAAAAACTGTTTTTT
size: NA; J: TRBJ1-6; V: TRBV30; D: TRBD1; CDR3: CAWSAGADRDVLDSPLHF; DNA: TGTGCCTGGAGTGCCGGAGCTGACAGGGATGTTCTTGATTCACCCCTCCACTTT
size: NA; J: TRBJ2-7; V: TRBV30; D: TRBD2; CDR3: CAWNRRGVYEQYF; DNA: TGTGCCTGGAACAGACGGGGGGTTTACGAGCAGTACTTC
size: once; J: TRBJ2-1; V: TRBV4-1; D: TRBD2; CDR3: CASSVRERGAGIYNEQFF; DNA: TGCGCCAGCAGCGTTCGAGAGCGGGGGGCCGGAATTTACAATGAGCAGTTCTTC
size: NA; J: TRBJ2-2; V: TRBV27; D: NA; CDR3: CASSFYTTNTGELFF; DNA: TGTGCCAGCAGTTTTTACACTACTAACACCGGGGAGCTGTTTTTT
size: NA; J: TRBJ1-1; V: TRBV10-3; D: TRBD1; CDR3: CAISTGTGEAFF; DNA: TGTGCCATCAGCACAGGGACAGGAGAAGCTTTCTTT
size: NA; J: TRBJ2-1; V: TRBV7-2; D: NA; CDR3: CASSLGGGQFF; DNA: TGTGCCAGCAGCTTAGGGGGGGGCCAGTTCTTC
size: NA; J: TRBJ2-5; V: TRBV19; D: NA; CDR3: CASSSRDNQETQYF; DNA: TGTGCCAGTAGCAGCCGGGACAATCAAGAGACCCAGTACTTC
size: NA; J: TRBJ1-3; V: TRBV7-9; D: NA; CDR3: CASSLDPDSGNTIYF; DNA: TGTGCCAGCAGCTTAGACCCAGACTCTGGAAACACCATATATTTT
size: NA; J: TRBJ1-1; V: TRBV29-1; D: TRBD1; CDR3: CSVWTGVNTEAFF; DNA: TGCAGCGTTTGGACAGGAGTAAACACTGAAGCTTTCTTT
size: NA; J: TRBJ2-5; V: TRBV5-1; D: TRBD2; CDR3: CASSLAGGGETQYF; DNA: TGCGCCAGCAGCTTGGCGGGAGGGGGGGAGACCCAGTACTTC
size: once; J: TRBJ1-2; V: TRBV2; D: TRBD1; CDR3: CASSYDRGRFGYTF; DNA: TGTGCCAGCAGTTACGACAGGGGGCGCTTTGGCTACACCTTC
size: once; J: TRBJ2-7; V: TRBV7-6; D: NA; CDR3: CASSPTGSYEQYF; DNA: TGTGCCAGCAGCCCAACAGGGTCCTACGAGCAGTACTTC
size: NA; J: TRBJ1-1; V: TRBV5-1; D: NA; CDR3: CASSLASKNTEAFF; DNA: TGCGCCAGCAGCTTGGCATCTAAGAACACTGAAGCTTTCTTT
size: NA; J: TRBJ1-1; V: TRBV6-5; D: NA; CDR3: CASSYGGGVGLTEAFF; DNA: TGTGCCAGCAGTTACGGGGGGGGCGTCGGGTTGACTGAAGCTTTCTTT
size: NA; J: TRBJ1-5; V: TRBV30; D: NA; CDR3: CAWQAGGNQPQHF; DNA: TGTGCCTGGCAAGCAGGGGGCAATCAGCCCCAGCATTTT
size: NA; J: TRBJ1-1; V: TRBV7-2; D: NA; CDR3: CASRSGGNTEAFF; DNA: TGTGCCAGCAGGTCGGGGGGGAACACTGAAGCTTTCTTT
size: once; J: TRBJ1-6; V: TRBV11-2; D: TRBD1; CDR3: CASSQGTDNSPLHF; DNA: TGTGCCAGCAGCCAAGGGACAGATAATTCACCCCTCCACTTT